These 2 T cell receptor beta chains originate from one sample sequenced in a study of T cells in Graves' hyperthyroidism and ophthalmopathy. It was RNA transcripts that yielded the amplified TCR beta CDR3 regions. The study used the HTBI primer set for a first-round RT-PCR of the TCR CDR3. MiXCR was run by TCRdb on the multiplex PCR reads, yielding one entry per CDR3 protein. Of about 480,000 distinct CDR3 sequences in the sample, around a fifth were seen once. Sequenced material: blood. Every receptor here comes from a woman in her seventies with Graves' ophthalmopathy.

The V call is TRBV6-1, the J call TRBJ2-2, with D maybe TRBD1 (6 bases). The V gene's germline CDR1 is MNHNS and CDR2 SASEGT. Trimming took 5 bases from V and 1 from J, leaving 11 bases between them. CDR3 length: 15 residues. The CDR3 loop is CASSPGTLNTGELFF. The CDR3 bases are TGTGCCAGCAGTCCCGGGACACTGAACACCGGGGAGCTGTTTTTT.

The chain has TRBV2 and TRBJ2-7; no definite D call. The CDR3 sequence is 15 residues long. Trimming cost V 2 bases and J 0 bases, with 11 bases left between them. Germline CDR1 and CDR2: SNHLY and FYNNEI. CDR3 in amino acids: CASSENAIPSYEQYF. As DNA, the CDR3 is TGTGCCAGCAGTGAAAATGCAATCCCCTCCTACGAGCAGTACTTC.